This TCR beta chain was sequenced during a study of OX40 agonist ivuxolimab in advanced cancers. At the level of the whole study: The costimulatory receptor OX40 (CD134) was targeted by ivuxolimab, a fully human IgG2 agonistic monoclonal antibody. Intravenous ivuxolimab was administered to patients every 2 weeks at six dose levels: 0.01, 0.1, 0.3, 1.5, 3 and 10 mg/kg. Among the approximately 50 dose-escalation patients, some 20 had hepatocellular carcinoma, 15 or so melanoma, 9 renal cell carcinoma and 9 head and neck cancer. In the dose-escalation cohort, approximately 82% of patients were male, and the mean age was roughly 60 years, with a range of about 23 to 85. Patients were allowed to have had prior anti-PD-1, anti-PD-L1 or anti-CTLA-4 therapy, and more than 30% of the dose-escalation patients had previously received checkpoint inhibitors. Partial responses occurred in three dose-escalation patients, of whom one had hepatocellular carcinoma and two had cutaneous melanoma. The point of sequencing TCRbeta in the periphery was to test whether ivuxolimab changed TCR sequence diversity and drove clonal T-cell expansion. The paper covers the monotherapy dose-escalation part of the phase I ivuxolimab trial, which included N ≈ 50 patients. Overall results and qualifications from the work: At doses from 0.1 to 3.0 mg/kg, clonal expansion was seen in both CD4+ and CD8+ blood T cells between baseline and week 6. In the 0.1-3.0 mg/kg groups, partial responders were among the patients with the lowest normalized peripheral clonal expansion, particularly in CD8+ T cells. Low levels of normalized T-cell clonal expansion were also seen in some patients who did not respond. The antigen specificity of the clonally expanded peripheral T cells was not determined. After ivuxolimab, CD8+ T cells had more expanded clones than CD4+ T cells on average.

Concerning this clone itself: What this receptor recognizes is not known. No much larger clone is present one base from it, and per-base qualities are unavailable.

The germline V end is reduced by 2 bases and the J end by 8 bases; junction bases left unmatched: 0. The CDR3 sequence holds 12 residues, the cysteine and phenylalanine included. Just CDR3 DNA is preserved here, 36 bases in frame from base 1. The germline V gene sets CDR1 to SGHVS and CDR2 to FQNEAQ. Genomic DNA was extracted from sorted cells for sequencing of the TCRbeta CDR3 region. The immunoSEQ Assay was used to sequence the TCRbeta CDR3 regions. This immuneACCESS table, as held by TCRdb, lists in-frame sequences with V and J called but not all clones. Of the missing ones, under half trace to an unresolved V gene in checked studies; the others have no known cause. The sample profile shows about 110,000 clones; 85% to 95% of them were found once. The ten largest account for 0.66% of the sample. Patients with autoimmune disease history or receiving systemic immunosuppression were excluded from the trial. Peripheral blood for TCR sequencing was collected from all dose cohorts at baseline, on cycle 4 day 1, and on cycle 7 day 1. The samples were drawn from a first-in-human, open-label, multicenter phase I dose-escalation trial of ivuxolimab. Adults with locally advanced or metastatic head and neck squamous cell, hepatocellular, melanoma or renal cell carcinoma were enrolled in the trial. Before TCR sequencing, CD4+ T cells and CD8+ T cells were sorted from peripheral blood as separate populations.

The receptor comes from an adult with an advanced solid tumor such as melanoma, head and neck, liver or kidney cancer. Recombination connected TRBV7-8 to TRBJ2-1, and TRBD1 aligns with 7 junction nucleotides. Sequencing used CD4+ or CD8+ T cells sorted from blood, obtained in a trial of the OX40 agonist ivuxolimab. CDR3 reads: CASSLQGDEQFF. The sequenced DNA is TGTGCCAGCAGCTTACAGGGGGATGAGCAGTTCTTC.